A selection of T cell receptor beta chains follows, all from one sample in a study of T cell responses to AZD1222 COVID-19 vaccine. Produced via immunoSEQ multiplex PCR; TCRdb's table is partial and in-frame only. The sample carries approximately 110,000 clones, 70% to 90% recorded once. The material was peripheral blood, obtained on day 0 of AZD1222 vaccination. Receptor source: an adult in good health. Both conserved end residues are part of each CDR3. Each record gives: V gene, clone size, J gene, D gene, CDR3 protein, CDR3 DNA. The D gene is left open where the match is weak. Clone size, where shown, is once, few, many, or a class for clones that have expanded.

v_call: TRBV28; clone_size: NA; j_call: TRBJ2-7; d_call: NA; cdr3_aa: CASSSERQVLYEQYF; cdr3_nt: TGTGCCAGCAGTTCGGAACGACAGGTATTATACGAGCAGTACTTC
v_call: TRBV28; clone_size: NA; j_call: TRBJ1-5; d_call: TRBD1; cdr3_aa: CASTTGQGRVQPQHF; cdr3_nt: TGTGCCAGCACCACTGGACAGGGGAGGGTTCAGCCCCAGCATTTT
v_call: TRBV4-2; clone_size: NA; j_call: TRBJ1-1; d_call: NA; cdr3_aa: CASSQDPPGGLTEAFF; cdr3_nt: TGTGCCAGCAGCCAAGACCCACCAGGAGGGCTCACTGAAGCTTTCTTT
v_call: TRBV29-1; clone_size: NA; j_call: TRBJ1-2; d_call: NA; cdr3_aa: CSVNGAMSVYANYGYTF; cdr3_nt: TGCAGCGTGAATGGGGCTATGTCGGTGTACGCTAACTATGGCTACACCTTC
v_call: TRBV24-1; clone_size: NA; j_call: TRBJ2-2; d_call: TRBD1; cdr3_aa: CATSLPGGGTGELFF; cdr3_nt: TGTGCCACCAGTCTCCCAGGGGGCGGCACCGGGGAGCTGTTTTTT
v_call: TRBV10-3; clone_size: NA; j_call: TRBJ2-7; d_call: NA; cdr3_aa: CAISDDRSSYEQYF; cdr3_nt: TGTGCCATCAGTGATGACAGAAGCTCCTACGAGCAGTACTTC
v_call: TRBV6-5; clone_size: NA; j_call: TRBJ1-2; d_call: TRBD1; cdr3_aa: CASSYSTGRGYTF; cdr3_nt: TGTGCCAGCAGTTACTCGACAGGGAGGGGCTACACCTTC
v_call: TRBV19; clone_size: NA; j_call: TRBJ2-5; d_call: TRBD2; cdr3_aa: CASSPGTSGRMGTQYF; cdr3_nt: TGTGCCAGTAGTCCGGGGACTAGCGGGAGGATGGGGACCCAGTACTTC
v_call: TRBV5-1; clone_size: NA; j_call: TRBJ2-2; d_call: NA; cdr3_aa: CASSLSGSNTGELFF; cdr3_nt: TGCGCCAGCAGCCTATCGGGTTCGAACACCGGGGAGCTGTTTTTT
v_call: TRBV28; clone_size: NA; j_call: TRBJ2-7; d_call: TRBD2; cdr3_aa: CASSGASGRSYEQYF; cdr3_nt: TGTGCCAGCAGCGGGGCTAGCGGGAGGTCCTACGAGCAGTACTTC
v_call: TRBV9; clone_size: once; j_call: TRBJ2-2; d_call: NA; cdr3_aa: CASLSGNTGELFF; cdr3_nt: TGTGCCAGCCTCAGCGGGAACACCGGGGAGCTGTTTTTT
v_call: TRBV7-2; clone_size: NA; j_call: TRBJ2-5; d_call: TRBD2; cdr3_aa: CASSLLAGDQETQYF; cdr3_nt: TGTGCCAGCAGCTTGCTAGCGGGGGACCAAGAGACCCAGTACTTC
v_call: TRBV7-9; clone_size: NA; j_call: TRBJ1-2; d_call: NA; cdr3_aa: CASSLSSGIGYTF; cdr3_nt: TGTGCCAGCAGCTTAAGTTCTGGTATTGGCTACACCTTC
v_call: TRBV4-2; clone_size: NA; j_call: TRBJ2-3; d_call: TRBD2; cdr3_aa: CASSPSQPVAGGPDTQYF; cdr3_nt: TGTGCCAGCAGTCCAAGCCAACCGGTAGCGGGGGGGCCAGATACGCAGTATTTT
v_call: TRBV18; clone_size: NA; j_call: TRBJ2-1; d_call: NA; cdr3_aa: CASSPPNAGDNEQFF; cdr3_nt: TGTGCCAGCTCACCACCCAACGCTGGGGACAATGAGCAGTTCTTC
v_call: TRBV4-3; clone_size: once; j_call: TRBJ1-6; d_call: NA; cdr3_aa: CASSQAGPLSPNSPLHF; cdr3_nt: TGCGCCAGCAGCCAAGCCGGTCCCTTATCCCCTAATTCACCCCTCCACTTT
v_call: TRBV9; clone_size: NA; j_call: TRBJ2-7; d_call: NA; cdr3_aa: CASSVAPDKRYEQYF; cdr3_nt: TGTGCCAGCAGCGTAGCTCCGGACAAGCGTTACGAGCAGTACTTC
v_call: TRBV19; clone_size: NA; j_call: TRBJ1-4; d_call: NA; cdr3_aa: CASSIKVGPRANEKLFF; cdr3_nt: TGTGCCAGTAGTATCAAGGTTGGGCCCAGGGCTAATGAAAAACTGTTTTTT
v_call: TRBV11-2; clone_size: NA; j_call: TRBJ2-1; d_call: TRBD2; cdr3_aa: CASRPIAGAGEQFF; cdr3_nt: TGTGCCAGCAGACCTATAGCGGGGGCGGGGGAGCAGTTCTTC
v_call: TRBV5-1; clone_size: NA; j_call: TRBJ2-5; d_call: NA; cdr3_aa: CASSLGGVGQETQYF; cdr3_nt: TGCGCCAGCAGCTTGGGGGGTGTGGGTCAGGAGACCCAGTACTTC
v_call: TRBV6-2/TRBV6-3; clone_size: NA; j_call: TRBJ1-1; d_call: TRBD1; cdr3_aa: CASSRTGGRAFF; cdr3_nt: TGTGCCAGCAGTCGGACAGGGGGACGAGCTTTCTTT
v_call: TRBV28; clone_size: few; j_call: TRBJ2-2; d_call: NA; cdr3_aa: CASSPGVIGELFF; cdr3_nt: TGTGCCAGCAGCCCAGGGGTGATCGGGGAGCTGTTTTTT
v_call: TRBV6-5; clone_size: NA; j_call: TRBJ2-1; d_call: TRBD2; cdr3_aa: CASRMGLAGVNEQFF; cdr3_nt: TGTGCCAGCAGGATGGGACTAGCGGGAGTCAATGAGCAGTTCTTC
v_call: TRBV9; clone_size: NA; j_call: TRBJ2-7; d_call: NA; cdr3_aa: CASSVVGSSYEQYF; cdr3_nt: TGTGCCAGCAGCGTAGTCGGAAGCTCCTACGAGCAGTACTTC
v_call: TRBV6-5; clone_size: NA; j_call: TRBJ1-1; d_call: TRBD1; cdr3_aa: CASSAGGRTEAFF; cdr3_nt: TGTGCCAGCAGCGCAGGGGGACGGACTGAAGCTTTCTTT
v_call: TRBV7-2; clone_size: NA; j_call: TRBJ2-7; d_call: NA; cdr3_aa: CASSLSLTYEQYF; cdr3_nt: TGTGCCAGCAGCCTCAGCCTTACCTACGAGCAGTACTTC
v_call: TRBV7-9; clone_size: NA; j_call: TRBJ1-2; d_call: NA; cdr3_aa: CASSPNAGSGGGSYGYTF; cdr3_nt: TGTGCCAGCAGCCCTAACGCTGGAAGTGGGGGTGGGAGCTATGGCTACACCTTC
v_call: TRBV5-1; clone_size: once; j_call: TRBJ2-5; d_call: NA; cdr3_aa: CASSAFQETQYF; cdr3_nt: TGCGCCAGCAGCGCCTTCCAAGAGACCCAGTACTTC